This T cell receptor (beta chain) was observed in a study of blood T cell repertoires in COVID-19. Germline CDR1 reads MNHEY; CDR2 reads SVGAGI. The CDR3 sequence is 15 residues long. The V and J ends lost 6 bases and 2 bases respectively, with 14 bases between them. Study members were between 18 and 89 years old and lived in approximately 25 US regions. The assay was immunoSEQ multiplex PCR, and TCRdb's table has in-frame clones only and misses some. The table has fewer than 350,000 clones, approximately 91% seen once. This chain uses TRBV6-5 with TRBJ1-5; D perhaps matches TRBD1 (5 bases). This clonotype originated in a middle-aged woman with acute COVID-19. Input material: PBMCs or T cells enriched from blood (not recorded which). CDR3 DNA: TGTGCCAGCAGCCTAACAGGTTATCGCAATCAGCCCCAGCATTTT. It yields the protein CASSLTGYRNQPQHF.